This TCR beta chain stems from a study of Ad26.COV2.S vaccination and SARS-CoV-2 variants. Study as a whole: Intramuscularly, Ad26.COV2.S was given either once or twice, 56 days apart.

As regards this clone: Its antigen remains unidentified.

Stated treatment: around 19 received Ad26.COV2.S at low or high dose, single or two shots; a few received placebo; per-sample allocation not given. The samples were gathered on day 63 after the first injection of vaccine or placebo. The shot given was an Ad26 vector that makes Wuhan-strain SARS-CoV-2 spike. Produced via immunoSEQ multiplex PCR; TCRdb's table is partial and in-frame only. The repertoire holds hundreds of thousands of clones, with 80% to 90% as singletons. General study points: Non-spike TCR breadth showed similarity between vaccine and placebo recipients. Relative to placebo recipients, vaccine recipients exhibited elevated spike-specific TCR breadth.

The receptor comes from a person aged 18-65 years who received the Ad26.COV2.S COVID-19 vaccine or a placebo. The sequencing here drew on peripheral blood, taken in a trial of Ad26.COV2.S vaccine versus placebo.

The CDR3 nucleotides read TGTGCCAGCAGCTCCGGGACAGGGGGCCAAGAGACCCAGTACTTC. Its protein is CASSSGTGGQETQYF. This chain connects TRBV7-8 to TRBJ2-5; 11 bases are a match to TRBD1. The CDR3 runs 15 residues. The trim removed 4 bases at V and 1 base at J, leaving 2 bases unmatched. Germline loops: CDR1 SGHVS, CDR2 FQNEAQ.